The entry below describes one TCR beta chain. This specimen comes from a study of blood T cells in healthy people across ages. Background on the study: Template switching caught about one barcoded beta molecule for each two T cells.

A second PCR, run for about 6 to 11 cycles, used a sample-barcoded 5' primer plus a J-beta primer mix. TCRdb re-analysed the 5' RACE reads in MiXCR, keeping a single row per CDR3 protein. The repertoire has approximately 820,000 distinct CDR3 sequences, about 42% of them found once; the top ten carry about 19%. V was pared by 5 bases and J by 2 bases, with 13 bases between. This CDR3 has 15 amino acids. Germline assignment: CDR1 MNHNY and CDR2 SVGAGI (reference sequence). Specimen: blood. The sequence derives from a man aged 55 to 69 in good health. V and J are TRBV6-6 and TRBJ2-1, with a possible D match to TRBD2 (6 bases). CDR3 protein: CASSAGGGAYNEQFF. As DNA, the CDR3 is TGTGCCAGCAGTGCCGGGGGAGGCGCCTACAATGAGCAGTTCTTC.